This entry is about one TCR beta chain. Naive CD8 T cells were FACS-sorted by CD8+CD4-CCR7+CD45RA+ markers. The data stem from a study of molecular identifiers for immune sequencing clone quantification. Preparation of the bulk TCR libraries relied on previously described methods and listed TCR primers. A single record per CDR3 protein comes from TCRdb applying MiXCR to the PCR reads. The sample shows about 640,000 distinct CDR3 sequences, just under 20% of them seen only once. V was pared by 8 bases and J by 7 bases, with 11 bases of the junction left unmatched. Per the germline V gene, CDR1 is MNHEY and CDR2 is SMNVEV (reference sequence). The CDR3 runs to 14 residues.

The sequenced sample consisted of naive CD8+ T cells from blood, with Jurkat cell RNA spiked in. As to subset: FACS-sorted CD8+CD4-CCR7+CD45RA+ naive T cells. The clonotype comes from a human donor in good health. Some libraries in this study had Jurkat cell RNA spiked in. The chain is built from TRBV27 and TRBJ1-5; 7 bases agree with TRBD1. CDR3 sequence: CASRAMTGFQPQHF. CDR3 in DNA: TGTGCCAGCCGAGCCATGACAGGGTTCCAGCCCCAGCATTTT.